This entry concerns a single T cell receptor beta chain. The sample comes from a study of cytotoxic CD8 clonotypes in ibrutinib-treated CLL. Study overall: Treatment had run for a median approximately eleven months, range 6 to 36, when response samples were taken. Samples had a mean of nearly 260,000 productive templates and approximately 90,000 productive rearrangements.

Trimming removed 5 bases from V and 6 bases from J; junction bases left unmatched: 9. The CDR3 spans 15 residues. From germline, CDR1 is SGHTA and CDR2 FQGTGA. The data were produced by immunoSEQ multiplex PCR, yet TCRdb's version contains in-frame clones alone and is incomplete. The data show fewer than 400,000 clones, roughly 71% seen once. Frozen-stored PBMCs produced about 2 micrograms of genomic DNA for TCR beta libraries. This clonotype was sampled from a human donor with chronic lymphocytic leukemia. The rearrangement links TRBV7-3 to TRBJ2-1; TRBD1 matches at 8 bases. The specimen comprised PBMCs, sampled after 36 months of ibrutinib treatment. CDR3 residues: CASSPDRVASNEQFF. CDR3 coding DNA: TGTGCCAGCAGCCCGGACAGGGTAGCCAGCAATGAGCAGTTCTTC.